This is a list of T cell receptor beta chains from one sample in a study of human versus mouse CDR3 diversity and MHC coevolution. TCRdb's copy holds only in-frame clones and misses some; the assay was immunoSEQ multiplex PCR. This table has over 60,000 clones, around 93% appearing once. Material for sequencing was naive CD4+ T cells from blood. These receptors originate from a person between 25 and 70 years old in good health. The CDR3 runs from the conserved cysteine through the conserved F or W.

j_gene: TRBJ1-1
v_gene: TRBV2
CDR3aa: CASIAGGEGTEAFF

j_gene: TRBJ2-3
v_gene: TRBV5-4
CDR3aa: CASSFSGVTDTQYF

j_gene: TRBJ2-1
v_gene: TRBV7-9
CDR3aa: CANRRGLDEQFF

j_gene: TRBJ2-5
v_gene: TRBV28
CDR3aa: CASRLAGNGEQYF

j_gene: TRBJ2-1
v_gene: TRBV27
CDR3aa: CASSLLYTKDSNEQFF

j_gene: TRBJ1-6
v_gene: TRBV14
CDR3aa: CASSQGANLNSPLHF

j_gene: TRBJ2-7
v_gene: TRBV6-1
CDR3aa: CASSQATHYEQYF

j_gene: TRBJ2-5
v_gene: TRBV18
CDR3aa: CASSQGLAGVTYQETQYF

j_gene: TRBJ1-3
v_gene: TRBV30
CDR3aa: CAARGGSGNTIYF

j_gene: TRBJ1-1
v_gene: TRBV6-1
CDR3aa: CASRAAGGTEAFF

j_gene: TRBJ2-1
v_gene: TRBV4-1
CDR3aa: CASSQPTSGGAREQFF